This is a list of T cell receptor beta chains from one sample in a study of shared clonotypes between healthy human individuals. TCRdb's copy holds only in-frame clones and misses some; the assay was immunoSEQ multiplex PCR. Of 75,000 to 100,000 clones listed, around half were seen once; the top ten hold more than 13%. Sample: PBMCs. Receptors originate from a middle-aged woman in good health. Some clones in this sample may be carry-over from other donors' samples. CDR3s include the opening cysteine and the closing phenylalanine or tryptophan.

V | CDR3
TRBV19 | CASSPLAGLSYNEQFF
TRBV7-9 | CASSNRLAGALAEQFF
TRBV18 | CASSPPGQQFNVLTF
TRBV15 | CATSRALAPQETQYF
TRBV6-5 | CASTSLGAGASEQYF
TRBV4-3 | CASSYLAPTGQDSYEQYF
TRBV27 | CASSFRMGQGYTGELFF
TRBV4-1 | CASSQPTDSTDTQYF
TRBV5-6 | CASSRGQVQETQYF
TRBV28 | CASRTGTNGYTGELFF
TRBV7-3 | CASSLSGSGETQYF
TRBV28 | CASSYGGKGNQPQHF
TRBV30 | CAWTGVGYEQYF
TRBV30 | CAWTPLTPDSQNTEAFF
TRBV10-1 | CAGSLLTSNEQFF
TRBV7-6 | CASSAGGTSYDSAYEQYF
TRBV30 | CAWSRQQETQYF
TRBV30 | CAWSVKGTETQYF
TRBV6-5 | CASRRDTGLEEKLFF
TRBV30 | CAWISRTGNYGYTF
TRBV2 | CASSTGATDTQYF
TRBV10-2 | CASSEYDRAQNEQFF
TRBV5-4 | CASSLEPGGNTEAFF
TRBV11-1 | CASSNMRGAYEQYF